Listed below are T cell receptor beta chains from one sample, sequenced in a study of shared T cell receptors in the human thymus. Data came from immunoSEQ multiplex PCR; TCRdb stores just in-frame clones and leaves some out. This repertoire shows hundreds of thousands of clones, 87% found once; its top ten account for roughly 0.0089%. These sequences were also reported in another study, on human thymus T cells.

Sequencing used thymocytes. The receptors derive from a boy under two years old with a congenital heart defect. The conserved cysteine and the conserved F or W are not part of the CDR3 here. Each record gives: V gene, CDR3 length, J gene, CDR3 protein.

>TRBV27|16|TRBJ2-7
ASSLLALAGGKTYEQY
>TRBV20-1|9|TRBJ2-3
RGLAGDTQY
>TRBV7-8|16|TRBJ2-1
ASSLANLRPRSYNEQF
>TRBV7-8|11|TRBJ1-5
ASSVGGGQPQH
>TRBV9|13|TRBJ1-3
ASSAGRDRGNTIY
>TRBV9|16|TRBJ1-3
ASSGQEARLGSGNTIY
>TRBV23-1|12|TRBJ2-7
ASRGDSLTYEQY
>TRBV29-1|10|TRBJ2-3
SVLTDPDTQY
>TRBV11-2|12|TRBJ1-1
ASSHGGPNTEAF
>TRBV13|13|TRBJ1-2
ASSSNNRRSYGYT
>TRBV29-1|12|TRBJ2-1
SVSSGRGDNEQF
>TRBV7-3|13|TRBJ1-3
ASSPFAGTGNTIY
>TRBV5-1|12|TRBJ2-3
ASSLSSGADTQY
>TRBV12-5|9|TRBJ2-7
ASGLGQGQY
>TRBV4-3|15|TRBJ2-1
ASSARAGTGDHNEQF
>TRBV30|9|TRBJ2-5
AWSVPGTQY
>TRBV13|14|TRBJ2-4
ASSLEEGKAKNIQY
>TRBV6-5|10|TRBJ2-1
ASSYSNREQF
>TRBV29-1|9|TRBJ1-2
SVLQGAECT
>TRBV14|15|TRBJ2-3
ASSQGSWGRCTDTQY
>TRBV27|11|TRBJ2-1
ASSLVLAGEQF
>TRBV6-4|13|TRBJ2-1
ASSQAGGPLYEQF
>TRBV6-5|13|TRBJ2-3
ASSTGTSGSYTQY
>TRBV28|13|TRBJ1-1
ASSFWRGRDTEAF
>TRBV6-1|12|TRBJ1-1
ATRDRGPNTEAF
>TRBV12-5|19|TRBJ2-1
ASGLADSGELQMSSYNEQF
>TRBV6-1|11|TRBJ2-7
ASSEQGGYEQY
>TRBV2|13|TRBJ2-2
ASAVPVRGTGELF
>TRBV21-1|13|TRBJ2-7
ASRPRQVDSYEQY
>TRBV4-1|14|TRBJ1-2
ASSPPLGGPSYGYT
>TRBV5-1|12|TRBJ2-7
ASSSGQAPYEQY
>TRBV11-2|15|TRBJ2-7
ASSFLGVAGTSYEQY
>TRBV11-2|11|TRBJ2-7
ASSRDRTYEQY
>TRBV2|14|TRBJ1-3
ASSESGKPSGNTIY
>TRBV6-5|14|TRBJ2-2
ASSYSSGSTVWELF
>TRBV5-1|13|TRBJ2-1
ASSFEVRRCFEQF